This TCR beta chain was documented in a study of OX40 agonist ivuxolimab in advanced cancers. The CDR3 spans 13 residues. V dropped 2 bases and J dropped 7 bases, with 9 bases sitting between them. From germline, CDR1 is SGHAT and CDR2 FQNNGV. The table came from immunoSEQ multiplex PCR; TCRdb's copy has only in-frame clones and leaves some out. The sample gives approximately 74,000 clones, more than 70% of which show up once; about 0.26% is in the top ten. The V call is TRBV11-2, the J call TRBJ1-3; no firm D call. Sequenced here: CD4+ or CD8+ T cells sorted from blood, sampled in a trial of the OX40 agonist ivuxolimab. This TCR was recovered from an adult with an advanced solid tumor such as melanoma, head and neck, liver or kidney cancer. The CDR3 spells CASSLTGGNTIYF. CDR3 nucleotides: TGTGCCAGCAGCTTAACCGGAGGTAACACCATATATTTT.